The 21 T cell receptor beta chains given below trace back to one sample, sequenced in a study of cytotoxic CD8 clonotypes in ibrutinib-treated CLL. Assay: immunoSEQ multiplex PCR; the TCRdb copy retains only in-frame clones and omits some. The repertoire holds approximately 340,000 clones, approximately 67% seen once, with 5% to 6.5% in the top ten. Sequencing used PBMCs, obtained after 36 months of ibrutinib treatment. These receptor sequences come from a human donor with chronic lymphocytic leukemia.

The rearrangement uses TRBV5-1 and TRBJ1-6; TRBD1 is a possible D gene (6 bases). The CDR3 has 16 amino acids. Between the trimmed V and J ends, which lost 0 bases and 3 bases, there was a span of 10 bases. Germline CDR1 and CDR2: SGHRS and YFSETQ. The CDR3 sequence: CASSLDGGLYNSPLHF. The DNA of the CDR3 is TGCGCCAGCAGCTTGGATGGGGGCCTCTATAATTCACCCCTCCACTTT. Based on the CDR3 plus reference TRBV5-1 and TRBJ1-6, the full variable domain is KAGVTQTPRYLIKTRGQQVTLSCSPISGHRSVSWYQQTPGQGLQFLFEYFSETQRNKGNFPGRFSGRQFSNSRSEMNVSTLELGDSALYLCASSLDGGLYNSPLHFGNGTRLTVT.

The rearrangement links TRBV5-1 to TRBJ2-7, with 11 nucleotides matching TRBD2. This CDR3 is 21 amino acids long. Germline trimming cut 2 bases from V and 3 bases from J; bases unmatched to any gene: 22. Germline values: CDR1 SGHRS, CDR2 YFSETQ. CDR3 in amino acids: CASSFRPGRLAGGIDDYEQYF. The CDR3 DNA reads TGCGCCAGCAGCTTCCGCCCAGGCAGGCTAGCGGGGGGTATTGATGACTACGAGCAGTACTTC.

The J gene is TRBJ1-1, the V gene TRBV19; a weak D match, TRBD1 (6 bases). Germline assignment: CDR1 LNHDA and CDR2 SQIVND (reference sequence). Trimming removed 3 bases at V and 5 bases at J, with 16 bases between. CDR3 length equals 15 residues. The CDR3 DNA is TGTGCCAGTAGTATCAGTTGGGGGCGCGGGACTGAAGCTTTCTTT. Protein: CASSISWGRGTEAFF.

This rearrangement joins TRBV9 to TRBJ2-1; the D gene is possibly TRBD2 (6 bases). This CDR3 has 13 amino acids. The germline gives CDR1 SGDLS, CDR2 YYNGEE. V was clipped by 0 bases and J by 9 bases, with 10 bases between them. CDR3 in DNA: TGTGCCAGCAGCGTAGGCGGGATATCTGAGCAGTTCTTC. Translation: CASSVGGISEQFF.

The chain employs TRBV7-8 and TRBJ1-5; a possible D gene is TRBD1 (5 bases). Trimming removed 5 bases at V and 4 bases at J, with 12 bases between. The CDR3 is 14 residues long. Germline CDR1 is SGHVS and CDR2 is FQNEAQ. The CDR3 spells CASSTGRGNQPQHF. DNA of the CDR3: TGTGCCAGCAGCACGGGGCGGGGGAATCAGCCCCAGCATTTT. Full variable domain (rest looked up from reference TRBV7-8 and TRBJ1-5): GAGVSQSPRYKVAKRGQDVALRCDPISGHVSLFWYQQALGQGPEFLTYFQNEAQLDKSGLPSDRFFAERPEGSVSTLKIQRTQQEDSAVYLCASSTGRGNQPQHFGDGTRLSIL.

J is TRBJ2-3 and V is TRBV10-1, with 9 bases identical to TRBD2. Germline CDR1 and CDR2: WNHNN and SYGVQD (reference sequence). J was trimmed by 3 bases and V by 0 bases; bases with no gene match: 4. The CDR3 contains 16 residues. DNA for the CDR3: TGCGCCAGCAGTGAGTCCCCCACTAGCGGGACAGATACGCAGTATTTT. Protein sequence: CASSESPTSGTDTQYF.

The J gene is TRBJ1-6, the V gene TRBV7-6; no firm D call. Germline V gene lookup returns CDR1 SGHVS and CDR2 FNYEAQ. This CDR3 region has 12 residues. V shed 5 bases and J shed 11 bases, with 10 bases lying between them. For the CDR3, the DNA is TGTGCCAGCAGCCCCCTGGTAGCACCCCTCCACTTT. Translating it yields CASSPLVAPLHF.

This clone was counted a few times. This chain connects TRBV18 to TRBJ2-2; D uncertain. Germline CDR1 KGHSH, CDR2 LQKENI. This CDR3 has 13 residues. V lost 1 base and J lost 6, with 6 bases in between. CDR3: CASSPLRPGELFF. The CDR3 region has the DNA TGTGCCAGCTCACCACTCCGGCCCGGGGAGCTGTTTTTT.

This chain joins TRBV7-2 and TRBJ1-2; 8 positions match TRBD1. V dropped 1 base and J dropped 9; count of bases not matched to a gene: 10. The CDR3 runs 15 residues. Germline V CDR1 and CDR2: SGHTA, FQGNSA. CDR3 protein: CASSLGLLGTGRYTF. Written as DNA, the CDR3 is TGTGCCAGCAGCTTAGGTCTCTTGGGGACAGGTCGCTACACCTTC.

CDR3 region: CASSTAGQTYEQYF. The CDR3 DNA reads as TGTGCCAGTAGTACTGCCGGACAGACCTACGAGCAGTACTTC. This chain uses TRBV19 with TRBJ2-7; perhaps TRBD1 as D (6 bases). The CDR3 is 14 amino acids. Trimming removed 4 bases at V and 2 bases at J, with 12 bases between. Germline loops: CDR1 LNHDA, CDR2 SQIVND (reference sequence).

The rearrangement joins TRBV5-1 to TRBJ1-2; a possible D gene is TRBD1 (5 bases). Looked up from germline, CDR1 is SGHRS and CDR2 is YFSETQ. Trimming removed 4 bases from V and 1 base from J, with 14 bases in between. The CDR3 totals 15 residues. The CDR3 nucleotides read TGCGCCAGCAGCCCTAGACAGAGCTATAACTATGGCTACACCTTC. Its translation is CASSPRQSYNYGYTF.

In its sample, this clone was seen a few times. The chain links TRBV5-1 to TRBJ2-5; D remains unclear. This CDR3 is built from 14 residues. Germline CDR1 SGHRS, CDR2 YFSETQ. The ends were cut back, 4 bases at V and 0 bases at J, with 10 bases in the middle. CDR3 nucleotides: TGCGCCAGCAGCCTAACTACGTACCAAGAGACCCAGTACTTC. Protein sequence: CASSLTTYQETQYF. Full variable domain (rest looked up from reference TRBV5-1 and TRBJ2-5): KAGVTQTPRYLIKTRGQQVTLSCSPISGHRSVSWYQQTPGQGLQFLFEYFSETQRNKGNFPGRFSGRQFSNSRSEMNVSTLELGDSALYLCASSLTTYQETQYFGPGTRLLVL.

In its sample, this clone was seen a few times. The V call is TRBV15, the J call TRBJ1-5, with D perhaps matching TRBD1 (6 bases). V was clipped by 1 base and J by 0 bases, with 13 bases between them. CDR3 size: 17 residues. Germline loops: CDR1 LNHNV, CDR2 YYDKDF (reference sequence). Here the CDR3 reads CATSRARTDYSNQPQHF. The CDR3 DNA is TGTGCCACCAGCAGAGCTAGGACAGACTATAGCAATCAGCCCCAGCATTTT. Drawing the rest from reference TRBV15 and TRBJ1-5, the complete variable domain is DAMVIQNPRYQVTQFGKPVTLSCSQTLNHNVMYWYQQKSSQAPKLLFHYYDKDFNNEADTPDNFQSRRPNTSFCFLDIRSPGLGDTAMYLCATSRARTDYSNQPQHFGDGTRLSIL.

The genes are TRBV6-5 and TRBJ2-6; D is unclear. V lost 2 bases and J 1 base, leaving 9 bases between the germline ends. Germline assignment: CDR1 MNHEY and CDR2 SVGAGI. This CDR3 has 16 residues. CDR3 DNA sequence: TGTGCCAGCAGTTACGTTCAACAATCTGGGGCCAACGTCCTGACTTTC. Protein product: CASSYVQQSGANVLTF.

The chain carries TRBV9 and TRBJ2-7; TRBD1 matches 10 bases. From germline, CDR1 is SGDLS and CDR2 YYNGEE. The CDR3 has 17 amino acids. Losses at the gene ends were 5 bases for V and 3 bases for J; bases not matched to a gene: 14. The CDR3 coding sequence is TGTGCCAGCAGTCCGCCTGTATATGGGACAGGGGACTACGAGCAGTACTTC. Protein sequence: CASSPPVYGTGDYEQYF.

V and J are TRBV9 and TRBJ2-7; D gene uncertain. In germline, CDR1 is SGDLS, CDR2 YYNGEE. The CDR3 loop spans 14 amino acids. The ends were cut back, 1 base at V and 4 bases at J, with 12 bases in the middle. The CDR3 here is CASSVQSSPYEQYF. The CDR3 nucleotides are TGTGCCAGCAGCGTACAAAGTTCCCCTTACGAGCAGTACTTC.

The J gene is TRBJ2-3, the V gene TRBV9, with 8 bases matching TRBD2. V lost 2 bases, J lost 0 bases, and 5 bases stayed unmatched. The CDR3 length is 16 residues. CDR1 is SGDLS, CDR2 YYNGEE, per germline. For the CDR3, the DNA is TGTGCCAGCAGCGTCGGAGCGGGGGCTAGCACAGATACGCAGTATTTT. This encodes CASSVGAGASTDTQYF.

This clone showed up just a few times. Here the CDR3 reads CASSEDGLQSNQPQHF. DNA of the CDR3: TGTGCCAGCAGTGAAGACGGACTACAGAGCAATCAGCCCCAGCATTTT. The rearrangement joins TRBV2 to TRBJ1-5; D not certain. V lost 1 base and J 1 base, leaving 11 bases between the germline ends. The length of the CDR3 is 16 residues. CDR1 and CDR2 (germline): SNHLY, FYNNEI.

This rearrangement joins TRBV5-1 to TRBJ2-5; TRBD2 matches 9 bases. Germline lookup yields CDR1 SGHRS and CDR2 YFSETQ. The CDR3 runs 18 residues. The junction had 14 bases not matched to a gene; V was cut back by 0 bases and J by 5 bases. DNA of the CDR3: TGCGCCAGCAGCTTGGGACTAGCGGAAGGTCGGTGGAGGGAGACCCAGTACTTC. It encodes CASSLGLAEGRWRETQYF.

The chain has TRBV9 and TRBJ1-1; TRBD1 matches 8 bases. The CDR3 consists of 13 residues. J lost 5 bases, V lost 4 bases, and 4 bases had no gene match. CDR1 and CDR2 (germline): SGDLS, YYNGEE. The CDR3 DNA sequence: TGTGCCAGCAGCTTTCAGGGGGCGACTGAAGCTTTCTTT. Translated: CASSFQGATEAFF.

This clone was observed a few times. This sequence joins TRBV4-1 and TRBJ2-7; no firm D call. The germline gives CDR1 MGHRA, CDR2 YSYEKL. Trimming shortened V by 2 bases and J by 3 bases, and 11 bases separated the two germline ends. CDR3 length: 14 residues. CDR3 sequence (DNA): TGCGCCAGCAGCCAATACGCGGTCCTCTACGAGCAGTACTTC. Translation gives CASSQYAVLYEQYF.